Below are 21 T cell receptor beta chains sequenced from a single sample in a study of T cell changes during pregnancy in multiple sclerosis (dated by TCRdb to between 2019 and 2020). The method behind the library was the immunoSEQ multiplex PCR assay. Entries here come from immuneACCESS through TCRdb and include only in-frame sequences with V and J called. Some clones fail to appear in such tables; in the studies checked, an unresolved V gene covers under half of the shortfall, and the cause of the remainder is unknown. A total of some 75,000 clones appear in this sample, about 95% of them only once. In total, the top ten clones hold 1.1% of the sample. This specimen was peripheral blood, taken in the second trimester of pregnancy. The receptors come from a female donor with multiple sclerosis, enrolled in a pregnancy study.

V gene TRBV4-1 combines with J gene TRBJ2-3; 10 nucleotides match TRBD2. The germline CDR1 and CDR2 sequences are MGHRA and YSYEKL. CDR3 size: 15 residues. With V trimmed by 1 base and J by 6 bases, 4 bases remained unmatched. This CDR3 is CASSQGGLATDTQYF. In DNA form, the CDR3 reads TGCGCCAGCAGCCAAGGGGGACTAGCGACGGATACGCAGTATTTT.

The chain has TRBV27 and TRBJ2-2, with D possibly matching TRBD2 (6 bases). The germline V and J ends were trimmed by 3 bases and 4 bases, with 9 bases remaining between them. The CDR3 is 14 residues long. CDR1 and CDR2 from the germline V gene are MNHEY and SMNVEV (reference sequence). CDR3 bases: TGTGCCAGCAGTTTGACTAGAGCCACCGGGGAGCTGTTTTTT. This encodes CASSLTRATGELFF.

This clone was observed once. This chain connects TRBV4-1 to TRBJ2-7; 10 bases line up with TRBD2. This CDR3 comprises 15 residues. With V trimmed by 5 bases and J by 5 bases, 9 bases remained unmatched. Germline values: CDR1 MGHRA, CDR2 YSYEKL. CDR3 sequence reads: CASSNRAGGLNEQYF. The CDR3 region has the DNA TGCGCCAGCAGCAATCGAGCGGGAGGGCTTAACGAGCAGTACTTC.

V is TRBV30 and J is TRBJ1-1, with TRBD1 matching over 8 bases. The CDR3 is 16 amino acids. The V and J ends lost 0 bases and 2 bases, in that order; junction bases with no gene match: 8. Germline CDR1 GTSNPN, CDR2 SVGIG (reference sequence). In DNA, the CDR3 is TGTGCCTGGAGTGTATATTCAGGGGGCGATAACACTGAAGCTTTCTTT. This translates into CAWSVYSGGDNTEAFF.

CDR3 in amino acids: CATSRDRGRGQGRDTIYF. CDR3 DNA sequence: TGTGCCACCAGCAGAGATCGTGGAAGAGGACAGGGGAGGGACACCATATATTTT. The V gene is TRBV15, the J gene TRBJ1-3, with TRBD1 matching over 9 bases. This CDR3 has 18 amino acids. In germline, CDR1 is LNHNV, CDR2 YYDKDF (reference sequence). V gave up 0 bases and J gave up 8 bases; unmatched junction bases: 14.

The rearrangement joins TRBV5-1 to TRBJ2-5; weak D call: TRBD2 (5 bases). Trimming cost V 0 bases and J 5 bases, with 11 bases left between them. This CDR3 contains 14 residues. Germline V gene lookup returns CDR1 SGHRS and CDR2 YFSETQ. The CDR3, as DNA: TGCGCCAGCAGCTTGGGGCCTAGAGGGGAGACCCAGTACTTC. Protein sequence: CASSLGPRGETQYF.

This chain connects TRBV19 to TRBJ1-1; D is unresolved. This CDR3 region has 13 residues. The germline V gene encodes CDR1 LNHDA and CDR2 SQIVND (reference sequence). Deletions cut 3 bases from V and 2 bases from J, with 7 bases between. The CDR3 sequence: CASSIGVNTEAFF. The CDR3 bases are TGTGCCAGTAGTATCGGGGTAAACACTGAAGCTTTCTTT.

This chain links TRBV28 with TRBJ2-4; D might be TRBD2 (6 bases). Trimming took 5 bases from V and 7 from J, leaving 15 bases between them. The germline V gene has CDR1 MDHEN and CDR2 SYDVKM. The CDR3 consists of 14 residues. The CDR3 DNA follows: TGTGCCAGCAGTCCGACCGCTAGCGCTAACATTCAGTACTTC. This translates into CASSPTASANIQYF.

This CDR3 is CASSVRETGLNFCGANVLTF. The DNA for the CDR3 is TGTGCCAGCAGCGTACGGGAGACAGGGTTGAACTTCTGTGGGGCCAACGTCCTGACTTTC. This chain links TRBV9 with TRBJ2-6; D possibly corresponds to TRBD1 (7 bases). CDR1 SGDLS and CDR2 YYNGEE come from the germline V gene. The CDR3 has 20 residues. V gave up 1 base and J gave up 3 bases, with 23 bases separating them.

This chain uses TRBV7-6 with TRBJ1-2; TRBD1 agrees at 9 bases. Germline values: CDR1 SGHVS, CDR2 FNYEAQ. After removal of 5 bases from V and 2 bases from J, the junction contained 9 bases not matched to a gene. The CDR3 length is 16 residues. In nucleotides, the CDR3 is TGTGCCAGCAGCCCTAGGCGGGGGACAGGGAACTATGGCTACACCTTC. The encoded protein is CASSPRRGTGNYGYTF.

This clone was picked up one time. This chain connects TRBV19 to TRBJ2-2, with 8 bases matching TRBD2. The CDR3 covers 15 residues. With V trimmed by 8 bases and J by 0 bases, 5 bases remained unmatched. In germline, CDR1 is LNHDA, CDR2 SQIVND (reference sequence). CDR3 protein: CASQSGGTNTGELFF. Here the CDR3 DNA reads TGTGCCAGTCAGTCGGGAGGGACGAACACCGGGGAGCTGTTTTTT.

The CDR3 sequence: CASHQGNTGELFF. The CDR3, as DNA: TGTGCCAGCCACCAGGGAAACACCGGGGAGCTGTTTTTT. This rearrangement joins TRBV7-9 to TRBJ2-2; weak D call: TRBD1 (5 bases). Germline V CDR1 and CDR2: SEHNR, FQNEAQ (reference sequence). With 8 bases removed from V and 2 bases from J, the gap between germline ends came to 9 bases. This CDR3 is built from 13 residues.

On this clone itself: Relative to the germline gene, one junction end is altered; a read error may explain this. The chain joins TRBV18 to TRBJ2-7; D gene unclear. In germline, CDR1 is KGHSH, CDR2 LQKENI. This CDR3 is 13 amino acids long. CDR3 loop: CASSPPERQERYF. The CDR3 DNA sequence: TGTGCCAGCTCACCTCCCGAGCGCCAAGAGCGGTACTTC.

This clone is a singleton in its sample. This sequence joins TRBV18 and TRBJ2-7, with TRBD2 identical over 12 bases. The J segment lost 2 bases and the V segment lost 1 base, leaving 0 bases of the junction unmatched. The CDR3 runs to 15 residues. CDR1 and CDR2 (germline): KGHSH, LQKENI. The CDR3: CASSPRTSGAYEQYF. The CDR3 nucleotides are TGTGCCAGCTCACCACGGACTAGCGGGGCCTACGAGCAGTACTTC.

The J gene is TRBJ2-1, the V gene TRBV10-1, with D perhaps TRBD2 (6 bases). This CDR3 contains 15 residues. The V and J ends lost 6 bases and 5 bases respectively, with 17 bases between them. The germline CDR1 and CDR2 sequences are WNHNN and SYGVQD (reference sequence). The CDR3 nucleotides read TGCGCCAGCAGCCTACTAGCTGGGGGAAACAATGAGCAGTTCTTC. This encodes CASSLLAGGNNEQFF.

The chain uses TRBV4-2 and TRBJ2-7, with TRBD2 identical over 9 bases. V dropped 0 bases and J dropped 0; count of bases not matched to a gene: 6. Germline lookup yields CDR1 LGHNA and CDR2 YNFKEQ. CDR3 size: 17 residues. This chain's CDR3 is CASSQDRLAESSYEQYF. The CDR3 region has the DNA TGTGCCAGCAGCCAAGACAGACTAGCGGAAAGCTCCTACGAGCAGTACTTC.

The J gene is TRBJ1-4, the V gene TRBV28; the D is unclear. The CDR3 covers 16 residues. V dropped 5 bases and J dropped 0 bases, with 13 bases sitting between them. Per germline, CDR1 MDHEN and CDR2 SYDVKM. The CDR3 DNA reads TGTGCCAGCAGTCCGACATTACCCCCAACTAATGAAAAACTGTTTTTT. This sequence encodes CASSPTLPPTNEKLFF.

The chain uses TRBV18 and TRBJ1-5; 9 nucleotides align to TRBD1. The CDR3 has 14 residues. V lost 5 bases to trimming and J lost 8 bases; unmatched junction nucleotides: 7. Germline V CDR1 and CDR2: KGHSH, LQKENI. CDR3 in amino acids: CASSSTGGFEPQHF. CDR3 coding DNA: TGTGCCAGCTCATCAACAGGGGGCTTTGAGCCCCAGCATTTT.

The chain uses TRBV6-1 and TRBJ2-7, with a weak D call TRBD2 (7 bases). The V gene lost 6 bases and the J gene lost 7 bases, with 22 bases spanning the gap. CDR3 length: 15 amino acids. Germline lookup yields CDR1 MNHNS and CDR2 SASEGT. CDR3: CASRGGPRDRWEQYF. CDR3 DNA sequence: TGTGCCAGCAGGGGGGGGCCCCGGGACCGGTGGGAGCAGTACTTC.

This clone was found a few times. The rearrangement links TRBV19 to TRBJ2-7; 8 nucleotides line up with TRBD1. J gave up 0 bases and V 4 bases, and 5 bases lay outside the gene matches. The germline CDR1 and CDR2 sequences are LNHDA and SQIVND (reference sequence). The CDR3 length is 15 residues. CDR3 sequence reads: CASSTGTGFSYEQYF. Here the CDR3 DNA reads TGTGCCAGTAGTACTGGGACAGGCTTCTCCTACGAGCAGTACTTC.

The chain links TRBV28 to TRBJ1-5, with 9 bases fitting TRBD1. CDR3 length equals 17 residues. Germline V gene sequence: CDR1 MDHEN, CDR2 SYDVKM. Trimming cost V 4 bases and J 7 bases; bases outside gene matches: 14. The DNA of the CDR3 is TGTGCCAGCAGTTACCCCTCTTACAGGGGGCGCGGACAGCCCCAGCATTTT. It is translated as CASSYPSYRGRGQPQHF.